Following are 19 T cell receptor beta chains from one sample sequenced in a study of vaccination effects on CD4 cells after COVID-19. Produced via immunoSEQ multiplex PCR; TCRdb's table is partial and in-frame only. The sample contains roughly 23,000 clones, approximately 70% of which appear only once. Antigens of these TCRs are unknown. Within the ViraFEST assay, antigen-specific CD4+ T cells underwent expansion with viral peptide pools prior to sequencing. Culture proceeded for nine to eleven days, and CD4+ T cells were then isolated. Prior SARS-CoV-2 infection was absent in the vaccine recipients, as shown by negative nucleocapsid antibodies. The material sequenced was CD4+ T cells from PBMCs cultured with HCoV-NL63 spike peptides, taken before COVID-19 vaccination. The receptors stem from a human donor who received a COVID-19 vaccine.

V usage is TRBV7-9 and J usage is TRBJ2-5, with 10 positions matching TRBD2. This CDR3 comprises 15 residues. Losses at the gene ends were 1 base for V and 4 bases for J; bases not matched to a gene: 3. Germline CDR1 reads SEHNR; CDR2 reads FQNEAQ (reference sequence). CDR3 amino acids: CASSLVLAGLETQYF. CDR3 DNA sequence: TGTGCCAGCAGCTTAGTACTAGCGGGACTAGAGACCCAGTACTTC.

This chain joins TRBV2 and TRBJ2-7, with 11 positions matching TRBD2. This CDR3 contains 16 residues. The junction had 11 bases not matched to a gene; V was cut back by 6 bases and J by 4 bases. CDR1 SNHLY and CDR2 FYNNEI come from the germline V gene. This chain's CDR3 is CASSEKGLAAVYEQYF. In DNA form, the CDR3 reads TGTGCCAGCAGCGAAAAGGGACTAGCGGCCGTGTACGAGCAGTACTTC.

CDR3 DNA: TGTGCCAGCAGCTTGGGTCAGGGCTCTGGGGCCAACGTCCTGACTTTC. Its protein product is CASSLGQGSGANVLTF. The chain uses TRBV5-5 and TRBJ2-6, with a weak D call TRBD1 (5 bases). This CDR3 has 16 amino acids. Germline CDR1 and CDR2: SGHKS and YYEKEE (reference sequence). Trimming removed 0 bases from V and 0 bases from J, with 7 bases in between.

The chain carries TRBV12-3 or TRBV12-4 and TRBJ1-1; no clear D gene. There are 11 residues in the CDR3. V lost 3 bases to trimming and J lost 8 bases, with 7 bases between them. CDR3 in amino acids: CASSLAVEAFF. The CDR3 DNA sequence: TGTGCCAGCAGTTTGGCTGTCGAAGCTTTCTTT.

The chain combines TRBV6-5 with TRBJ1-4; weak D call: TRBD1 (5 bases). CDR1 and CDR2 (germline): MNHEY, SVGAGI. The CDR3 spans 14 residues. Trimming removed 9 bases from V and 2 bases from J, with 13 bases in between. For the CDR3, the DNA is TGTGCCAGGGGGGGAAAGGCCACTAATGAAAAACTGTTTTTT. Translating gives CARGGKATNEKLFF.

This clone was counted between two and nine times. The rearrangement joins TRBV7-8 to TRBJ1-5; perhaps TRBD1 as D (6 bases). The V end was cut by 4 bases, the J end by 3 bases, with 10 bases between. The germline CDR1 and CDR2 sequences are SGHVS and FQNEAQ. The CDR3 covers 14 residues. CDR3 sequence (DNA): TGTGCCAGCAGCTCTCAGGGGCCCAATCAGCCCCAGCATTTT. It codes for CASSSQGPNQPQHF.

This chain connects TRBV7-2 to TRBJ1-1; D remains ambiguous. The germline V and J ends were trimmed by 3 bases and 1 base, with 6 bases remaining between them. Germline V gene sequence: CDR1 SGHTA, CDR2 FQGNSA. This CDR3 contains 13 residues. This chain's CDR3 is CASSFWQNTEAFF. Written as DNA, the CDR3 is TGTGCCAGCAGCTTCTGGCAGAACACTGAAGCTTTCTTT.

This rearrangement joins TRBV11-2 to TRBJ1-1; D is ambiguous. The CDR3 contains 14 residues. V gave up 5 bases and J gave up 1 base, with 11 bases separating them. Per the germline V gene, CDR1 is SGHAT and CDR2 is FQNNGV. The CDR3 DNA sequence: TGTGCCAGCAGCCAGCCGGGCCAGAACACTGAAGCTTTCTTT. As protein: CASSQPGQNTEAFF. The full variable domain, its missing parts supplied by reference TRBV11-2 and TRBJ1-1, is EAGVAQSPRYKIIEKRQSVAFWCNPISGHATLYWYQQILGQGPKLLIQFQNNGVVDDSQLPKDRFSAERLKGVDSTLKIQPAKLEDSAVYLCASSQPGQNTEAFFGQGTRLTVV.

For the CDR3, the DNA is TGTGCCTGGAACGGGCATGAGCAGTTCTTC. Amino acid sequence: CAWNGHEQFF. The chain is built from TRBV30 and TRBJ2-1; D is uncertain. Germline CDR1 GTSNPN, CDR2 SVGIG (reference sequence). V lost 4 bases and J lost 8, with 6 bases in between. CDR3 length equals 10 residues.

The chain couples TRBV2 to TRBJ1-2; no clear D gene. CDR3 length equals 14 residues. Germline-derived CDR1 and CDR2 are SNHLY and FYNNEI. The V end lost 1 base, the J end lost 4 bases, and 10 bases lay between the germline ends. DNA of the CDR3: TGTGCCAGCAGTGAAGTCGTTGGGCGCTATGGCTACACCTTC. It specifies CASSEVVGRYGYTF.

CDR3 protein: CASSRKGMRGEKSYEQYF. CDR3 DNA: TGTGCCAGTAGTAGGAAAGGTATGAGGGGCGAAAAGTCCTACGAGCAGTACTTC. The chain recombines TRBV19 with TRBJ2-7; D is perhaps TRBD1 or TRBD2 (5 bases each). There are 18 residues in the CDR3. V was clipped by 4 bases and J by 1 base, with 23 bases between them. Germline V gives CDR1 LNHDA, CDR2 SQIVND (reference sequence).

The rearrangement uses TRBV5-4 and TRBJ1-1; maybe TRBD1 (5 bases). CDR1 SGHNT and CDR2 YYREEE come from the germline V gene (reference sequence). Trimming took off 0 bases at V and 3 bases at J, with 12 bases between the two ends. The CDR3 covers 15 residues. CDR3 region: CASSLGGVLDTEAFF. The CDR3 coding sequence is TGTGCCAGCAGCTTGGGAGGGGTACTAGACACTGAAGCTTTCTTT.

The chain couples TRBV4-2 to TRBJ2-5; 8 bases match TRBD1. From germline, CDR1 is LGHNA and CDR2 YNFKEQ. Trimming removed 4 bases from V and 0 bases from J; junction bases left unmatched: 10. CDR3 size: 17 residues. As DNA, the CDR3 is TGTGCCAGCAGCCCGTATTTTCCGGGACAGGACCAAGAGACCCAGTACTTC. Its translation: CASSPYFPGQDQETQYF.

This chain links TRBV3-1 (or the pseudogene TRBV3-2) with TRBJ1-5; possibly TRBD1 for D (5 bases). Germline CDR1 LGHDT, CDR2 YNNKEL (reference sequence). CDR3 length: 13 residues. V lost 3 bases to trimming and J lost 7 bases, with 10 bases between them. As DNA, the CDR3 is TGTGCCAGCAGCCAGCTAGGGGACCAGCCCCAGCATTTT. Protein sequence: CASSQLGDQPQHF.

The chain employs TRBV5-1 and TRBJ2-1; D is unresolved. CDR1 is SGHRS and CDR2 is YFSETQ in the germline V gene. V lost 4 bases to trimming and J lost 7 bases, with 9 bases between them. This CDR3 is built from 12 residues. This CDR3 is CASSTLGNEQFF. The CDR3 DNA reads TGCGCCAGCAGCACGCTAGGTAATGAGCAGTTCTTC.

This clone occurred once. The chain employs TRBV6-1 and TRBJ1-1; a possible D gene is TRBD1 (6 bases). The CDR3 has 17 residues. Trimming removed 2 bases at V and 1 base at J, with 17 bases between. Germline-derived CDR1 and CDR2 are MNHNS and SASEGT. The CDR3 loop reads CASSEWGRGGSNTEAFF. The CDR3 nucleotides read TGTGCCAGCAGTGAATGGGGCCGAGGGGGGTCGAACACTGAAGCTTTCTTT.

The chain links TRBV6-6 to TRBJ2-2; no clear D gene. The V gene's germline CDR1 is MNHNY and CDR2 SVGAGI (reference sequence). The CDR3 consists of 15 residues. V shed 8 bases and J shed 3 bases, with 16 bases lying between them. DNA for the CDR3: TGTGCCAGCTTGACCCTAGGTGCGGACACCGGGGAGCTGTTTTTT. Residues: CASLTLGADTGELFF.

This chain connects TRBV13 to TRBJ1-1, with 10 nucleotides matching TRBD1. Germline V lookup: CDR1 PRHDT, CDR2 FYEKMQ (reference sequence). CDR3 size: 19 residues. V shed 5 bases, J shed 3 bases, and the junction held 18 bases outside the gene matches. The CDR3 nucleotides read TGTGCCAGCAGCGGGGACAGGGGTTCACCACTGTTTGGGGACACTGAAGCTTTCTTT. Protein sequence: CASSGDRGSPLFGDTEAFF. Drawing the rest from reference TRBV13 and TRBJ1-1, the complete variable domain is AAGVIQSPRHLIKEKRETATLKCYPIPRHDTVYWYQQGPGQDPQFLISFYEKMQSDKGSIPDRFSAQQFSDYHSELNMSSLELGDSALYFCASSGDRGSPLFGDTEAFFGQGTRLTVV.

The chain has TRBV7-8 and TRBJ2-7, with D possibly being TRBD2 (7 bases). V gave up 3 bases and J gave up 1 base, with 10 bases separating them. Germline lookup yields CDR1 SGHVS and CDR2 FQNEAQ. The CDR3 loop spans 14 amino acids. This CDR3 reads CASSLGGRSYEQYF. In nucleotides, the CDR3 is TGTGCCAGCAGCTTGGGGGGGCGGTCCTACGAGCAGTACTTC.